This T cell receptor beta chain was identified in a study of vaccination effects on CD4 cells after COVID-19. General observations from the study: Healthy vaccinees showed cross-reactivity with common cold coronaviruses in only 1 of 255 vaccine-induced clones.

TCRdb's copy holds only in-frame clones and misses some; the assay was immunoSEQ multiplex PCR. The data contain about 58,000 clones, 70% to 80% of them seen just once; the ten biggest clones take up roughly 3.2%. The CDR3 loop spans 15 amino acids. The V gene end was trimmed by 4 bases and the J gene end by 2 bases; junction bases not matched to a gene: 7. CDR1 SGHRS and CDR2 YFSETQ come from the germline V gene. To note about this clone: What it binds is not known.

An approximately 10-day culture period preceded the isolation of CD4+ T cells. All vaccine recipients tested negative for nucleocapsid antibodies and had never contracted SARS-CoV-2 infection. The chain joins TRBV5-1 to TRBJ2-5; 8 bases fit TRBD2. The sample here was CD4+ T cells from PBMCs cultured without peptide, taken before COVID-19 vaccination. This clonotype originated in a human donor who received a COVID-19 vaccine. The CDR3 DNA reads as TGCGCCAGCAGCACACTCCCTAGCGGGCAAGAGACCCAGTACTTC. Protein: CASSTLPSGQETQYF.